This T cell receptor (beta chain) was identified during a study of OX40 agonist ivuxolimab in advanced cancers. Sampling times: baseline, cycle 4 day 1, cycle 7 day 1. The repertoire was sequenced with immunoSEQ multiplex PCR; TCRdb's copy has only in-frame clones and lacks some. This table has roughly 80,000 clones, more than 75% appearing once. Germline V CDR1 and CDR2: MNHEY, SMNVEV (reference sequence). Deletions cut 5 bases from V and 3 bases from J, with 25 bases between. The CDR3 totals 18 residues. The sequence was collected from an adult with an advanced solid tumor such as melanoma, head and neck, liver or kidney cancer. J is TRBJ1-1 and V is TRBV27; D is unclear. The sample consisted of CD4+ or CD8+ T cells sorted from blood, taken in a trial of the OX40 agonist ivuxolimab. The CDR3 loop is CASSRDPRTDGFYTEAFF. Here the CDR3 DNA reads TGTGCCAGCAGTCGAGACCCTAGGACGGACGGGTTTTACACTGAAGCTTTCTTT.